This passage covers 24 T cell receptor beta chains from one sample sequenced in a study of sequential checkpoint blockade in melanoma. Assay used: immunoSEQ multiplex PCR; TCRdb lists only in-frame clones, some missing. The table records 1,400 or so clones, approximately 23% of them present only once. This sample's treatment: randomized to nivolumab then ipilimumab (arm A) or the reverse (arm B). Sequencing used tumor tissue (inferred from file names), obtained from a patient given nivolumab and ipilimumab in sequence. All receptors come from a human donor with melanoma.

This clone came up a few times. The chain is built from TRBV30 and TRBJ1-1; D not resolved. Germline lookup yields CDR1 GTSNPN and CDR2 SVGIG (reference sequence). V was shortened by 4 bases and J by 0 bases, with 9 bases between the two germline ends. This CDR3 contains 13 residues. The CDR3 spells CAWTVLLNTEAFF. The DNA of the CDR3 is TGTGCCTGGACTGTCTTGCTGAACACTGAAGCTTTCTTT.

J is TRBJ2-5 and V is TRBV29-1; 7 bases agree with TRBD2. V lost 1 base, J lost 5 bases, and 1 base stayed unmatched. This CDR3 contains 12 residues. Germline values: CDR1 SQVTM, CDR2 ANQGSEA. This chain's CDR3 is CSVEGGGETQYF. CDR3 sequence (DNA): TGCAGCGTTGAAGGGGGAGGGGAGACCCAGTACTTC.

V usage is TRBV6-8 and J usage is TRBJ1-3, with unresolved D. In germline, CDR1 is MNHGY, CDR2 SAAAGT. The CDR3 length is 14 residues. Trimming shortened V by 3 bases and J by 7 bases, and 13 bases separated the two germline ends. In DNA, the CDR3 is TGTGCCAGCAGTTATGGCCCTGTTGGGAACACCATATATTTT. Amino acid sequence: CASSYGPVGNTIYF.

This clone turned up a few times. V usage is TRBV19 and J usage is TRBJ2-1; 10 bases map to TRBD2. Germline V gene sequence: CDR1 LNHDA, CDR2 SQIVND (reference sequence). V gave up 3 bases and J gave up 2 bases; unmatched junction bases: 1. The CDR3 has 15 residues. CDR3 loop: CASSITSGAYNEQFF. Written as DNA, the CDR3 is TGTGCCAGTAGTATTACTAGCGGGGCCTACAATGAGCAGTTCTTC.

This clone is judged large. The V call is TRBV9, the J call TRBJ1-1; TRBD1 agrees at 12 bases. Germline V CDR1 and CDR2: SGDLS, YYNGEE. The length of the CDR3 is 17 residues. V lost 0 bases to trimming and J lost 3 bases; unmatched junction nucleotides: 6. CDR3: CASSVAGGTGGDTEAFF. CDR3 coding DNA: TGTGCCAGCAGCGTAGCTGGGGGGACAGGGGGCGACACTGAAGCTTTCTTT.

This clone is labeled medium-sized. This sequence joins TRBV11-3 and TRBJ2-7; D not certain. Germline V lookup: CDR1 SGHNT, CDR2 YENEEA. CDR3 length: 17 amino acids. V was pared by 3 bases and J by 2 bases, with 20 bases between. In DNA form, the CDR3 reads TGTGCCAGCAGCTTGGAAGGTGCTGTCTATTACCCCTACGAGCAGTACTTC. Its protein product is CASSLEGAVYYPYEQYF.

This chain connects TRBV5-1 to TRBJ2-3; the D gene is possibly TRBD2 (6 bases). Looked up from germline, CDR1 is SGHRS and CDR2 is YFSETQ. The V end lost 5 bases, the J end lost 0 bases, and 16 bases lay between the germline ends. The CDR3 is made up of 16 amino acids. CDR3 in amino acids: CASRGSAGISTDTQYF. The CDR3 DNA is TGCGCCAGCAGAGGGTCGGCGGGGATTAGCACAGATACGCAGTATTTT. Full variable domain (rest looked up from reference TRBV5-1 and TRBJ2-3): KAGVTQTPRYLIKTRGQQVTLSCSPISGHRSVSWYQQTPGQGLQFLFEYFSETQRNKGNFPGRFSGRQFSNSRSEMNVSTLELGDSALYLCASRGSAGISTDTQYFGPGTRLTVL.

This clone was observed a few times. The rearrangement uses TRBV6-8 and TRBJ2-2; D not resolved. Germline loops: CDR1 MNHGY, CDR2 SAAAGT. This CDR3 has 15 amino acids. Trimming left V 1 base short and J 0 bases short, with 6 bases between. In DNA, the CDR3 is TGTGCCAGCAGTTACTTGGGGTCGAACACCGGGGAGCTGTTTTTT. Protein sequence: CASSYLGSNTGELFF.

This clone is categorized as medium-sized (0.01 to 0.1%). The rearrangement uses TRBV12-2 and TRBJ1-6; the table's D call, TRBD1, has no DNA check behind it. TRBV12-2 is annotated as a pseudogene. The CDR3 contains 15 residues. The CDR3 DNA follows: TGTGGTGGACAGGCACCCTCCGAAAATTATTCACCCCTCCACTTT. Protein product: CGGQAPSENYSPLHF.

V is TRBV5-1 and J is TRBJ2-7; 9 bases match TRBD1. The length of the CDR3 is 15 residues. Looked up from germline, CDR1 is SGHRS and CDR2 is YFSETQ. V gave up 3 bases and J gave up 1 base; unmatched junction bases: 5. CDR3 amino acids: CASSSGTGKSYEQYF. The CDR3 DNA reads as TGCGCCAGCAGCTCAGGGACAGGGAAATCCTACGAGCAGTACTTC.

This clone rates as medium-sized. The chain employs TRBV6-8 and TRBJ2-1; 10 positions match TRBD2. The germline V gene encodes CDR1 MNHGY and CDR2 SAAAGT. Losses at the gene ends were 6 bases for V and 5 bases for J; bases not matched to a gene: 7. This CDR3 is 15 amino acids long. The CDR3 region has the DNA TGTGCCAGCAGCCAGAGCGGGGGGGCCAACAATGAGCAGTTCTTC. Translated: CASSQSGGANNEQFF.

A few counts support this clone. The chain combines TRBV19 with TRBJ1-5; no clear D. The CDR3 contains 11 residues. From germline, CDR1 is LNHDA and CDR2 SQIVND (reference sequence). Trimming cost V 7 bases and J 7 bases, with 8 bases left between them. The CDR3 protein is CASILTQPQHF. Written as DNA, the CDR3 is TGTGCCAGTATCCTGACCCAGCCCCAGCATTTT.

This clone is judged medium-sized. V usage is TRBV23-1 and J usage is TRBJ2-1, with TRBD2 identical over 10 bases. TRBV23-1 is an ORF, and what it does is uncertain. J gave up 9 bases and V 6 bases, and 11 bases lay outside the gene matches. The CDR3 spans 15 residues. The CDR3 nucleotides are TGCGCCAGCAGCCAAGAGGGACTAGCGAGGGCTGAGCAGTTCTTC. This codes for CASSQEGLARAEQFF.

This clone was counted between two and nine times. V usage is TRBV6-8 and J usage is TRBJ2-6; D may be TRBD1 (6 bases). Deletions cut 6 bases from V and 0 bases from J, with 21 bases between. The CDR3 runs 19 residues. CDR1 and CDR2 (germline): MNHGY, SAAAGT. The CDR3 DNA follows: TGTGCCAGCAGCGAGACAGGCACGACAATAAACTCTGGGGCCAACGTCCTGACTTTC. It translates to CASSETGTTINSGANVLTF.

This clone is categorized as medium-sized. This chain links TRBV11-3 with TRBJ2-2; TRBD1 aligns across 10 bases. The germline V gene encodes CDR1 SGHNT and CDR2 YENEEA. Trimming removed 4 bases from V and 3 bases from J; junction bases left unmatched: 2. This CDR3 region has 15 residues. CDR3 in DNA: TGTGCCAGCAGCTCAGGGACAGGGGACACCGGGGAGCTGTTTTTT. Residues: CASSSGTGDTGELFF.

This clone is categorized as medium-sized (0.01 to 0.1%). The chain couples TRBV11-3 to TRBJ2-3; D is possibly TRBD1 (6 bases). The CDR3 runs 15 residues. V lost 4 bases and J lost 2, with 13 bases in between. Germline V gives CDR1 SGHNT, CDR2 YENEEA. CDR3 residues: CASSSQGRDTDTQYF. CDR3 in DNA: TGTGCCAGCAGCTCGCAGGGGAGAGACACAGATACGCAGTATTTT.

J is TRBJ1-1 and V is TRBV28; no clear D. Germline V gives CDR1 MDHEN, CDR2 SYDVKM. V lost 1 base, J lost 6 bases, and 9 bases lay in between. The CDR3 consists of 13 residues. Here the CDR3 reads CASSLFRVAEAFF. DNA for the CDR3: TGTGCCAGCAGTTTATTTCGGGTGGCTGAAGCTTTCTTT.

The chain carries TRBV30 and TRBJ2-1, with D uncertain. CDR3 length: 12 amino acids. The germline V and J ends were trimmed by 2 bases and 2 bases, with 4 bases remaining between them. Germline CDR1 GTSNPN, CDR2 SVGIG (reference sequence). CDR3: CAWSTPYNEQFF. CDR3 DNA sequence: TGTGCCTGGAGTACCCCCTACAATGAGCAGTTCTTC.

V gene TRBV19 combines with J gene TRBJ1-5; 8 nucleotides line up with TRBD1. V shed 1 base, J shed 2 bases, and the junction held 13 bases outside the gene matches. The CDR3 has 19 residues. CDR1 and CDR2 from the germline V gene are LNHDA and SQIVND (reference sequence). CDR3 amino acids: CASSIGASNGQGGNQPQHF. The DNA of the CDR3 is TGTGCCAGTAGTATAGGGGCCTCGAACGGACAGGGTGGCAATCAGCCCCAGCATTTT.

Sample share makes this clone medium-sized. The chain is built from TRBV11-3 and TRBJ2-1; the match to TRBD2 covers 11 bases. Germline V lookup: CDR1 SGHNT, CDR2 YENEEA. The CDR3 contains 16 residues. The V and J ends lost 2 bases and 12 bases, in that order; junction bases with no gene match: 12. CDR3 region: CASSLLGLAGDTGQFF. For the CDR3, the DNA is TGTGCCAGCAGCTTACTAGGACTAGCGGGTGACACAGGGCAGTTCTTC.

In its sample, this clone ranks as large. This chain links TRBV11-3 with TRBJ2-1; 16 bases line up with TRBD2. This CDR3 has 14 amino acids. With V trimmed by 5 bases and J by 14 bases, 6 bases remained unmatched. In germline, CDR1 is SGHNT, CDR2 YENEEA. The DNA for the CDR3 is TGTGCCAGCAGCCTAGGGACTAGCGGGAGGGCCGAGTTCTTC. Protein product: CASSLGTSGRAEFF.

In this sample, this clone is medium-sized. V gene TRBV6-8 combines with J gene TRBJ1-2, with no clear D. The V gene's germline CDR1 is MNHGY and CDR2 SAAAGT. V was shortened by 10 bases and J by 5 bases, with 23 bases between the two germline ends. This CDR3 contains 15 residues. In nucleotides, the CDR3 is TGTGCCATCAAAGGTCGGGAGGGATCAAGGTATGGCTACACCTTC. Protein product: CAIKGREGSRYGYTF.

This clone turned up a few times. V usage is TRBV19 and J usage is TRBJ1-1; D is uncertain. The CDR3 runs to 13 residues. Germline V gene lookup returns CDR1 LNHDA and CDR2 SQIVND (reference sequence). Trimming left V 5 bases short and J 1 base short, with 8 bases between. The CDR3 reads CASSFSGNTEAFF. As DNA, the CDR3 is TGTGCCAGTAGTTTTTCGGGGAACACTGAAGCTTTCTTT.

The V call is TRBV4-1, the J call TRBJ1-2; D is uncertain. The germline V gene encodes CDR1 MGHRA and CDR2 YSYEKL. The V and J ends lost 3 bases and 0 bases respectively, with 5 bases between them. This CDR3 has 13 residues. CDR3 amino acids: CASSQLANYGYTF. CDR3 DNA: TGCGCCAGCAGCCAGCTAGCTAACTATGGCTACACCTTC.